This TCR beta chain was obtained from a study of cytomegalovirus exposure and HLA in healthy donors. Points from the study as a whole: Highly shared sequence variants in one cluster were likely a sequencing artifact. Roughly even sequencing depth across donors was the assumption behind the presence/absence analyses. It was confirmed in vitro that a few of the CMV-associated chains were specific for CMV antigens.

The PCR had 60 Vbeta and 13 Jbeta primers. Libraries were prepared by immunoSEQ multiplex PCR; TCRdb keeps only in-frame clonotypes and omits some of them. The table shows roughly 100,000 clones, with around 60% occurring only once. Donors in the study were healthy people who gave bone marrow. This clone has more than one count but fewer than ten. Its antigen remains unknown. The V gene's germline CDR1 is SEHNR and CDR2 FQNEAQ (reference sequence). J was trimmed by 5 bases and V by 5 bases; bases with no gene match: 9. The CDR3 extends over 17 amino acids. The sequence derives from a woman aged 45-59 years in good health and CMV-seronegative. Sequences were obtained from PBMCs. The genes are TRBV7-9 and TRBJ2-3; TRBD2 matches at 14 bases. CDR3 protein: CASSPWGLAGAEDTQYF. Here the CDR3 DNA reads TGTGCCAGCAGCCCATGGGGACTAGCGGGAGCGGAAGATACGCAGTATTTT.